This T cell receptor beta chain was retrieved from a study of T cell repertoires in cytomegalovirus infection. Turning to the study itself: An indication of both CMV infection and matching HLA type came from public TCR beta signatures.

The CDR3 totals 15 residues. Germline V lookup: CDR1 SEHNR, CDR2 FQNEAQ (reference sequence). V dropped 3 bases and J dropped 5 bases, with 13 bases sitting between them. TCRdb re-analysed the reads in MiXCR, keeping a single row per CDR3 protein. The profile shows hundreds of thousands of distinct CDR3 sequences, 15% to 20% of them singletons. Study findings and constraints: CMV-specific TCR beta clonotypes restricted by HLA-C dominated the ex vivo response.

This clonotype was observed at least ten times. Its antigen remains unidentified. The chain carries TRBV7-9 and TRBJ1-4; D remains unclear. This receptor was taken from a human donor in good health (CMV status not recorded). Some clones in this sample may be carry-over from other donors' samples. The specimen sequenced was PBMCs. The chain's CDR3 is CASSLPLAGNEKLFF. CDR3 DNA: TGTGCCAGCAGCTTGCCCCTCGCCGGGAATGAAAAACTGTTTTTT.